This T cell receptor beta chain came from a study of T-cell reconstitution after alpha-beta-depleted transplantation in children (dated by TCRdb to 2016 to 2018). For context, the study as a whole: T-cell immune reconstitution after TCRalphabeta/CD19-depleted allogeneic hematopoietic cell transplantation in children was quantitatively tracked in the study by means of TCR repertoire profiling.

Libraries came from PCR. Sequencing took place on an Illumina HiSeq 2500. Molecular barcoding was employed in the preparation of TCR libraries, with unique molecular identifiers being used to normalize TCRbeta repertoire quantification. TCRdb handled the public reads itself, with Q25 trimming in fastp and clone calling in MiXCR, and kept productive beta chains. Each record represents a unique CDR3 protein, reported with the most common genes and DNA among its rows. Present in this sample are approximately 590,000 distinct CDR3 sequences, 10% of which were seen just once. The ten largest make up less than 5% of the sample. CDR1 and CDR2 are drawn from the germline V gene: LGHNA, YSLEER. Trimming accounts for 1 base at V and 6 bases at J, while the number of junction bases matched to no gene is 7. Inclusive of the bounding cysteine and phenylalanine, the CDR3 is 15 residues long. CDR3 DNA is the only sequence kept; it has 45 bases, read in frame from the first base.

Notes on this clonotype: Its target antigen remains unknown. The sample holds no much larger clone one base away, and base qualities are not on file.

Sequencing was performed on PBMCs from the stem cell graft donor, taken from the stem cell graft. The source of this sequence is a human donor who donated a stem cell graft to a child with acute myeloid leukemia. The rearranged chain carries TRBV4-3 and TRBJ2-7; 9 bases in the junction line up with TRBD2. The DNA reads as follows: TGCGCCAGCAGCCAAGGGAGCGGGAGGTCCCCCGAGCAGTACTTC. Its protein product is CASSQGSGRSPEQYF.